This TCR beta chain was profiled in a study of identical twins. In TCRdb, the 5' RACE reads were re-called with MiXCR into one record per CDR3 protein. The sample comprises a few hundred thousand distinct CDR3 sequences, about 18% of which are singletons, and around 12% rests with the top ten. V lost 6 bases and J 4 bases, leaving 12 bases between the germline ends. The CDR3 spans 13 residues. Germline values: CDR1 MNHEY, CDR2 SVGEGT. In its sample, this clonotype was seen a few times. The rearrangement joins TRBV6-2 or TRBV6-3 to TRBJ1-1, with D unclear. Material: naive T cells sorted from blood. The receptor comes from a man aged 50 to 59 in good health. Written as DNA, the CDR3 is TGTGCCAGCAGCCGTGACACCAGCACTGAAGCTTTCTTT. Its protein product is CASSRDTSTEAFF.